This TCR beta chain comes out of a study of T cells after yellow fever vaccination. Broader study findings: A small share of clonotypes appeared in both CD4 and CD8 compartments. Reappearing after the booster were most of the clones from primary vaccination (almost 97% CD4, 88% CD8). Abundant clonotypes (contaminants from the bulk population) could be present in FACS-sorted repertoires.

Ten or more counts support this clonotype. No antigen is known for it. Template-switching 5'RACE yielded the TCR cDNA; a universal primer site and UMIs were added in the process. TCRdb reprocessed the 5' RACE reads via MiXCR and lists one record per CDR3 protein. The top ten hold roughly 41% of the sample, which has around 30,000 distinct CDR3 sequences, 5% seen once. The sequence came from a man aged 30 to 45 who received the YFV17D yellow fever vaccine. This sample comprised CD8+ T cells sorted from PBMCs, obtained 10 days after the yellow fever booster vaccination.

Here the CDR3 reads CASSYQLSGRGDNEQFF. DNA of the CDR3: TGTGCCAGCAGTTACCAACTAAGCGGGAGGGGAGACAATGAGCAGTTCTTC. The V gene is TRBV6-5, the J gene TRBJ2-1; 10 bases fit TRBD2. The germline gives CDR1 MNHEY, CDR2 SVGAGI. The CDR3 extends over 17 amino acids. V dropped 2 bases and J dropped 5; count of bases not matched to a gene: 9.